Listed here is a single T cell receptor beta chain. CDR3 size: 15 residues. Germline V CDR1 and CDR2: MNHEY, SVGAGI. The V gene end was trimmed by 2 bases and the J gene end by 7 bases; junction bases not matched to a gene: 9. Only in-frame clones appear in the TCRdb table, and some are missing; sequencing was by immunoSEQ multiplex PCR. The sample shows around 80,000 clones, roughly 98% of them seen only once. This record belongs to a study of technical replicates of blood from several donors. This chain uses TRBV6-5 with TRBJ2-5; TRBD2 agrees at 8 bases. The TCR sequence derives from a human donor in good health. The specimen sequenced was T cells isolated from PBMCs. The DNA for the CDR3 is TGTGCCAGCAGTTACGAGAGTAGCGGGGCTTGGACCCAGTACTTC. This gives the protein CASSYESSGAWTQYF.